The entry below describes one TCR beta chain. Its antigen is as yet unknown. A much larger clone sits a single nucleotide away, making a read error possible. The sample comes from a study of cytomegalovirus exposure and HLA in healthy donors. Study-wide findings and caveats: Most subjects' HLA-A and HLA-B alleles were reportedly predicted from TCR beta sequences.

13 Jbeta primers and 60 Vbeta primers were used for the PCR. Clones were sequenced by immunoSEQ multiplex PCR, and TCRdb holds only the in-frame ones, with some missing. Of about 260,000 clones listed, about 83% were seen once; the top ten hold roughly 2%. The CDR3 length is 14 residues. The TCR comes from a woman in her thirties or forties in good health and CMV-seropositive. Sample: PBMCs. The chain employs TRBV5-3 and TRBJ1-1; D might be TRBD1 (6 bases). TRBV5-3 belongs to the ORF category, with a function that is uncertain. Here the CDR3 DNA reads TGTGCCAGCAGCTTGGACAGATTGAACACTGAAGCTTTCTTT. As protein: CASSLDRLNTEAFF.